The next 30 T cell receptor beta chains were all read from a single sample in a study of beta chain features in type 1 diabetes. Expressed TCRB transcripts got sequenced, as all isolated RNA was reverse transcribed. Clones were read by immunoSEQ multiplex PCR, and TCRdb kept only the in-frame ones, dropping some. In the table there are around 300,000 clones, under 8.5% of which are singletons. The sequencing sample was made of central memory CD4+ T cells from blood. Source of these receptors: a woman aged 18-30 years in good health.

In DNA, the CDR3 is TGTGCCAGCAGTTACAAAACAGGGTATGGCTACGAGCAGTACTTC. It yields the protein CASSYKTGYGYEQYF. V gene TRBV6-6 combines with J gene TRBJ2-7, with a weak D call TRBD1 (6 bases). This CDR3 is built from 15 residues. V lost 2 bases and J lost 3, with 14 bases in between. Germline V gene lookup returns CDR1 MNHNY and CDR2 SVGAGI (reference sequence).

V usage is TRBV6-1 and J usage is TRBJ1-5; TRBD1 is a possible D gene (6 bases). The CDR3 totals 15 residues. Trimming left V 8 bases short and J 1 base short, with 15 bases between. Germline values: CDR1 MNHNS, CDR2 SASEGT. The CDR3 spells CASRGTTTSNQPQHF. The CDR3 bases are TGTGCCAGCCGAGGGACAACGACAAGCAATCAGCCCCAGCATTTT.

This chain connects TRBV6-6 to TRBJ1-1; D might be TRBD1 (5 bases). V lost 5 bases and J 0 bases, leaving 16 bases between the germline ends. CDR3 size: 16 residues. Germline loops: CDR1 MNHNY, CDR2 SVGAGI (reference sequence). The CDR3 is CASSPHRRTMNTEAFF. Written as DNA, the CDR3 is TGTGCCAGCAGTCCCCACCGGAGGACAATGAACACTGAAGCTTTCTTT.

A few counts support this clone. The gene calls are TRBV4-2 and TRBJ2-6; D is unclear. Trimming stripped 5 bases from V and 4 bases from J, with 12 bases between. CDR3 length: 15 amino acids. CDR1 LGHNA and CDR2 YNFKEQ come from the germline V gene. This CDR3 reads CASSSSQAGANVLTF. The CDR3 DNA follows: TGTGCCAGCAGCTCTTCTCAAGCCGGGGCCAACGTCCTGACTTTC.

The CDR3 region is CASSQDPRSWNYGYTF. CDR3 in DNA: TGTGCCAGCAGCCAAGATCCCCGGAGCTGGAACTATGGCTACACCTTC. The V call is TRBV14, the J call TRBJ1-2; no definite D call. The germline gives CDR1 SGHDN, CDR2 FVKESK. CDR3 length: 16 residues. The ends were cut back, 0 bases at V and 2 bases at J, with 13 bases in the middle.

This clone was seen ten or more times. The sample holds other DNA sequences that translate to the same CDR3. The rearrangement joins TRBV19 to TRBJ2-3; D not certain. CDR1 and CDR2 (germline): LNHDA, SQIVND (reference sequence). Between the trimmed V and J ends, which lost 0 bases and 3 bases, there was a span of 7 bases. The CDR3 is made up of 14 amino acids. For the CDR3, the DNA is TGTGCCAGTAGTATAGAGGCAGGAACAGATACGCAGTATTTT. This codes for CASSIEAGTDTQYF.

This clone has only one observation. This chain connects TRBV4-2 to TRBJ2-2; TRBD1 matches 8 bases. This CDR3 contains 17 residues. J gave up 3 bases and V 6 bases, and 12 bases lay outside the gene matches. In germline, CDR1 is LGHNA, CDR2 YNFKEQ. CDR3 protein: CASSPERTGPYTGELFF. DNA for the CDR3: TGTGCCAGCAGTCCCGAGAGGACAGGGCCCTACACCGGGGAGCTGTTTTTT.

This sequence joins TRBV7-2 and TRBJ2-1; possible D gene TRBD2, 7 bases. The CDR3 runs to 15 residues. Trimming shortened V by 4 bases and J by 4 bases, and 14 bases separated the two germline ends. Per germline, CDR1 SGHTA and CDR2 FQGNSA. The CDR3 is CASSSAGAPYNEQFF. As DNA, the CDR3 is TGTGCCAGCAGCTCTGCGGGGGCTCCATACAATGAGCAGTTCTTC.

This sequence joins TRBV5-4 and TRBJ2-3, with TRBD1 as a possible D gene (6 bases). The CDR3 spans 15 residues. V shed 6 bases and J shed 0 bases, with 14 bases lying between them. Per the germline V gene, CDR1 is SGHNT and CDR2 is YYREEE (reference sequence). In DNA, the CDR3 is TGTGCCAGCAACACCCGGACAGAAAGCACAGATACGCAGTATTTT. Its translation is CASNTRTESTDTQYF.

In this sample, this clone turned up a few times. This chain uses TRBV18 with TRBJ1-5, with D unresolved. Per germline, CDR1 KGHSH and CDR2 LQKENI. This CDR3 has 14 residues. The V end lost 2 bases, the J end lost 7 bases, and 12 bases lay between the germline ends. CDR3 region: CASSPNVAGQPQHF. For the CDR3, the DNA is TGTGCCAGCTCACCAAATGTGGCGGGGCAGCCCCAGCATTTT.

This chain uses TRBV4-2 with TRBJ2-3, with a possible D match to TRBD1 (5 bases). The CDR3 covers 16 residues. Germline CDR1 and CDR2: LGHNA and YNFKEQ. The germline V and J ends were trimmed by 0 bases and 2 bases, with 12 bases remaining between them. The CDR3 loop is CASSQDQGLPTDTQYF. CDR3 coding DNA: TGTGCCAGCAGCCAAGACCAGGGTCTGCCCACAGATACGCAGTATTTT.

This clone was counted between two and nine times. The chain combines TRBV18 with TRBJ2-3; 14 bases line up with TRBD2. CDR3 length equals 18 residues. V dropped 3 bases and J dropped 10; count of bases not matched to a gene: 15. CDR1 KGHSH and CDR2 LQKENI come from the germline V gene. This CDR3 reads CASSPSLGLAGGVMPQYF. The CDR3 DNA reads TGTGCCAGCTCACCTTCCCTCGGACTAGCGGGGGGCGTAATGCCGCAGTATTTT.

V is TRBV6-6 and J is TRBJ1-5, with 7 bases lining up with TRBD1. The CDR3 covers 16 residues. CDR1 and CDR2 (germline): MNHNY, SVGAGI (reference sequence). The V and J ends lost 6 bases and 0 bases, in that order; junction bases with no gene match: 8. CDR3 loop: CASRRQGWDSNQPQHF. As DNA, the CDR3 is TGTGCCAGCAGACGACAGGGTTGGGATAGCAATCAGCCCCAGCATTTT.

This clone was detected many times. The rearrangement joins TRBV2 to TRBJ1-2, with TRBD1 as a possible D gene (5 bases). Germline CDR1 and CDR2: SNHLY and FYNNEI. V was pared by 6 bases and J by 1 base, with 12 bases between. This CDR3 has 14 residues. The chain's CDR3 is CASSPLGVNYGYTF. CDR3 sequence (DNA): TGTGCCAGCAGCCCTTTGGGGGTTAACTATGGCTACACCTTC.

A few counts support this clone. The chain is built from TRBV7-2 and TRBJ1-5; D not certain. The V end was cut by 2 bases, the J end by 3 bases, with 5 bases between. The CDR3 runs 13 residues. Germline CDR1 is SGHTA and CDR2 is FQGNSA. The CDR3 here is CASSLNVNQPQHF. The CDR3 region has the DNA TGTGCCAGCAGCTTAAATGTCAATCAGCCCCAGCATTTT.

This clone has more than one count but fewer than ten. The chain has TRBV18 and TRBJ2-3; no firm D call. Germline-derived CDR1 and CDR2 are KGHSH and LQKENI. The V and J ends lost 1 base and 4 bases respectively, with 6 bases between them. The CDR3 has 13 amino acids. The CDR3 sequence is CASSPRLADTQYF. The DNA for the CDR3 is TGTGCCAGCTCACCACGATTGGCAGATACGCAGTATTTT.

This clone has only a few counts. V usage is TRBV29-1 and J usage is TRBJ2-5; D not certain. Germline V gives CDR1 SQVTM, CDR2 ANQGSEA. The CDR3 length is 13 residues. V was cut by 3 bases and J by 5 bases, with 13 bases left in between. CDR3 sequence (DNA): TGCAGCGTTGACAAGGTCCCTCGGGAGACCCAGTACTTC. It codes for CSVDKVPRETQYF.

The chain uses TRBV5-4 and TRBJ1-2; D is possibly TRBD1 (6 bases). This CDR3 is built from 14 residues. The germline V gene encodes CDR1 SGHNT and CDR2 YYREEE (reference sequence). V was shortened by 6 bases and J by 8 bases, with 20 bases between the two germline ends. CDR3 residues: CASTLRNRDGGYTF. CDR3 DNA sequence: TGTGCCAGCACCCTTAGGAACAGGGACGGCGGCTACACCTTC.

The chain carries TRBV2 and TRBJ2-7, with TRBD1 identical over 9 bases. J lost 0 bases, V lost 6 bases, and 6 bases had no gene match. This CDR3 is built from 15 residues. Germline V gives CDR1 SNHLY, CDR2 FYNNEI. CDR3 in DNA: TGTGCCAGCAGCGTGGGACAGGGTATCTCCTACGAGCAGTACTTC. Residues: CASSVGQGISYEQYF.

This clone was detected many times. V is TRBV7-3 and J is TRBJ2-1, with D possibly matching TRBD2 (6 bases). The V and J ends lost 0 bases and 9 bases respectively, with 15 bases between them. This CDR3 has 15 residues. CDR1 is SGHTA, CDR2 FQGTGA, per germline. This CDR3 reads CASSLTAGQGGEQFF. The CDR3 DNA sequence: TGTGCCAGCAGCTTAACGGCAGGTCAGGGAGGTGAGCAGTTCTTC.

This clone was counted only a few times. Other DNA sequences from this sample encode an identical CDR3 as well. V and J are TRBV18 and TRBJ1-2; D gene ambiguous. Trimming removed 1 base from V and 6 bases from J, with 9 bases in between. Germline V CDR1 and CDR2: KGHSH, LQKENI. The CDR3 length is 13 residues. CDR3: CASSPRQEDGYTF. The CDR3 DNA sequence: TGTGCCAGCTCACCACGTCAGGAGGATGGCTACACCTTC.

There are many counts of this clone. The chain couples TRBV10-2 to TRBJ2-5; TRBD2 matches 7 bases. The germline gives CDR1 WSHSY, CDR2 SAAADI. J lost 5 bases, V lost 4 bases, and 10 bases had no gene match. The CDR3 loop spans 15 amino acids. The CDR3 spells CASSGLGGPLETQYF. CDR3 sequence (DNA): TGCGCCAGCAGTGGCCTGGGAGGGCCGCTGGAGACCCAGTACTTC.

There are a few counts of this clone. The chain links TRBV19 to TRBJ2-5; TRBD1 agrees at 9 bases. CDR1 is LNHDA and CDR2 is SQIVND in the germline V gene (reference sequence). Trimming at V came to 8 bases and at J to 7 bases, leaving 5 bases not matched to a gene. This CDR3 contains 12 residues. The CDR3 DNA is TGTGCCAGTGGACAGGGGAAGGGGACCCAGTACTTC. Its protein product is CASGQGKGTQYF. Full variable domain (outside the CDR3, taken from reference TRBV19 and TRBJ2-5): DGGITQSPKYLFRKEGQNVTLSCEQNLNHDAMYWYRQDPGQGLRLIYYSQIVNDFQKGDIAEGYSVSREKKESFPLTVTSAQKNPTAFYLCASGQGKGTQYFGPGTRLLVL.

The chain links TRBV23-1 to TRBJ2-7; TRBD2 might be the D (5 bases). TRBV23-1 belongs to the ORF category, with a function that is uncertain. The CDR3 loop spans 16 amino acids. Trimming shortened V by 2 bases and J by 7 bases, and 21 bases separated the two germline ends. In DNA, the CDR3 is TGCGCCAGCAGTCAACCAAGCGGCCACGGGATAGGGGAGCAGTACGTC. Protein: CASSQPSGHGIGEQYV.

The chain joins TRBV7-3 to TRBJ2-5; 7 nucleotides agree with TRBD1. The germline V gene has CDR1 SGHTA and CDR2 FQGTGA. The junction had 7 bases not matched to a gene; V was cut back by 3 bases and J by 9 bases. This CDR3 contains 13 residues. For the CDR3, the DNA is TGTGCCAGCAGCTTCGACAGGGCCGGGTCCCAGTACTTC. Amino acid sequence: CASSFDRAGSQYF.

This clone came up a few times. The chain uses TRBV18 and TRBJ2-5; TRBD1 matches at 12 bases. V gave up 0 bases and J gave up 5 bases; unmatched junction bases: 7. Per germline, CDR1 KGHSH and CDR2 LQKENI. This CDR3 contains 17 residues. This chain's CDR3 is CASSPPRDRGRGETQYF. The CDR3 nucleotides are TGTGCCAGCTCACCACCGAGGGACAGGGGGCGCGGTGAGACCCAGTACTTC.

On this clone: An end of the junction differs from the germline gene, which may be a read error. The CDR3 here is CASIEQGLAGGPRNF. Written as DNA, the CDR3 is TGTGCCAGCATCGAACAGGGACTAGCGGGAGGGCCTCGGAACTTC. This chain joins TRBV7-9 and TRBJ2-5, with 16 bases that match TRBD2. Germline CDR1 is SEHNR and CDR2 is FQNEAQ (reference sequence). This CDR3 has 15 amino acids.

This clone was found many times. The gene calls are TRBV15 and TRBJ2-3; D may be TRBD2 (6 bases). Germline V gene data show CDR1 as LNHNV and CDR2 as YYDKDF (reference sequence). The V gene lost 1 base and the J gene lost 5 bases, with 10 bases spanning the gap. There are 14 residues in the CDR3. Here the CDR3 DNA reads TGTGCCACCAGCAGAGGGGACTTTGGAGATACGCAGTATTTT. This sequence encodes CATSRGDFGDTQYF. Drawing the rest from reference TRBV15 and TRBJ2-3, the complete variable domain is DAMVIQNPRYQVTQFGKPVTLSCSQTLNHNVMYWYQQKSSQAPKLLFHYYDKDFNNEADTPDNFQSRRPNTSFCFLDIRSPGLGDTAMYLCATSRGDFGDTQYFGPGTRLTVL.

This rearrangement joins TRBV9 to TRBJ2-2; unclear D gene. CDR3 length equals 15 residues. The V and J ends lost 4 bases and 5 bases respectively, with 15 bases between them. Germline assignment: CDR1 SGDLS and CDR2 YYNGEE. In DNA form, the CDR3 reads TGTGCCAGCAGCCTTAACGCCCAGATGACCGGGGAGCTGTTTTTT. Translating gives CASSLNAQMTGELFF.

This clone turned up a few times. The chain joins TRBV5-4 to TRBJ2-7; tentative D call: TRBD2 (6 bases). The CDR3 covers 14 residues. Per germline, CDR1 SGHNT and CDR2 YYREEE (reference sequence). Trimming cost V 4 bases and J 0 bases, with 11 bases left between them. In DNA, the CDR3 is TGTGCCAGCAGCGGGGGACTGAGCTCCTACGAGCAGTACTTC. Protein sequence: CASSGGLSSYEQYF.